Shown below are 11 T cell receptor beta chains from a single sample sequenced in a study of T cell repertoires in cytomegalovirus infection (dated by TCRdb to the late 2010s). The treatment or condition label here, explained by the study, means: in vitro stimulation with specific CMV peptide epitopes to enrich CMV-specific T cells. The data were produced on an Illumina HiSeq 1500. The public reads were run again by TCRdb, first through fastp at Q25 and then through MiXCR, and only productive beta chains were kept. All rows with the same CDR3 protein become a single entry with the most common DNA and genes. The sample data list 380,000 or so distinct CDR3 sequences, and about 35% of these were observed just once. The ten top clones hold roughly 14% of the sample. The antigens of these receptors remain unknown. This specimen consisted of cultured PBMCs, obtained from culture after CMV antigen stimulation. Receptors were obtained from a human donor in good health (CMV status not recorded). Some clones in this sample may be carry-over from other donors' samples.

This clonotype was picked up a small number of times. The gene calls are TRBV5-1 and TRBJ2-1, with 10 bases lining up with TRBD2. The CDR3 is 15 amino acids. The V and J ends lost 2 bases and 7 bases, in that order; junction bases with no gene match: 6. Germline-derived CDR1 and CDR2 are SGHRS and YFSETQ. CDR3 in DNA: TGCGCCAGCAGCTTAGCGGGAGGGAATGGGAATGAGCAGTTCTTC. The encoded protein is CASSLAGGNGNEQFF. The full variable domain, in which reference TRBV5-1 and TRBJ2-1 provide the parts outside the CDR3, is KAGVTQTPRYLIKTRGQQVTLSCSPISGHRSVSWYQQTPGQGLQFLFEYFSETQRNKGNFPGRFSGRQFSNSRSEMNVSTLELGDSALYLCASSLAGGNGNEQFFGPGTRLTVL.

CDR3 sequence: CASSFGEHYEQYV. The DNA of the CDR3 is TGTGCCAGCAGCTTCGGGGAGCACTACGAGCAGTACGTC. J is TRBJ2-7 and V is TRBV6-2 or TRBV6-3, with D possibly TRBD2 on 5 matching bases. CDR3 length: 13 residues. V dropped 6 bases and J dropped 3 bases, with 12 bases sitting between them. The germline V gene encodes CDR1 MNHEY and CDR2 SVGEGT.

The sample holds a few counts of this clonotype. The V gene is TRBV19, the J gene TRBJ1-2, with 8 bases that match TRBD1. V trimming: 7 bases; J trimming: 7 bases; junction bases outside the gene matches: 8. Germline loops: CDR1 LNHDA, CDR2 SQIVND (reference sequence). The CDR3 contains 13 residues. The CDR3 region is CASTSADRVGYTF. Written as DNA, the CDR3 is TGTGCCAGTACCTCGGCGGACAGGGTTGGCTACACCTTC.

This clonotype was observed many times. This rearrangement joins TRBV7-6 to TRBJ2-1, with 7 nucleotides matching TRBD2. The CDR3 totals 16 residues. The V gene's germline CDR1 is SGHVS and CDR2 FNYEAQ. J lost 9 bases, V lost 0 bases, and 11 bases had no gene match. CDR3 amino acids: CASSLASGTTSGEQFF. CDR3 nucleotide sequence: TGTGCCAGCAGCTTAGCGAGCGGGACTACCTCTGGTGAGCAGTTCTTC.

The chain employs TRBV10-3 and TRBJ2-3; 8 positions match TRBD2. J was trimmed by 3 bases and V by 4 bases; bases with no gene match: 6. The CDR3 totals 15 residues. Germline CDR1 is ENHRY and CDR2 is SYGVKD. DNA for the CDR3: TGTGCCATCAGTGCCCCCGGGAGGGGGACAGATACGCAGTATTTT. Encoded protein: CAISAPGRGTDTQYF.

The chain is built from TRBV20-1 and TRBJ2-5; D is undetermined. This CDR3 spans 16 amino acids. Between the trimmed V and J ends, which lost 0 bases and 0 bases, there was a span of 14 bases. Germline assignment: CDR1 DFQATT and CDR2 SNEGSKA (reference sequence). The CDR3 is CSAREIRHMYQETQYF. The CDR3 DNA follows: TGCAGTGCTAGAGAAATTCGTCATATGTACCAAGAGACCCAGTACTTC.

The chain couples TRBV4-1 to TRBJ2-4; a possible D gene is TRBD1 (5 bases). This CDR3 has 20 residues. The germline V gene encodes CDR1 MGHRA and CDR2 YSYEKL. Trimming removed 2 bases at V and 0 bases at J, with 23 bases between. CDR3 region: CASSQLQESYSTVAKNIQYF. In DNA, the CDR3 is TGCGCCAGCAGCCAACTACAGGAAAGCTATTCTACCGTAGCCAAAAACATTCAGTACTTC.

In its sample, this clonotype was seen a few times. The chain couples TRBV19 to TRBJ1-5; tentatively, D is TRBD1 (5 bases). The CDR3 sequence is 12 residues long. The V gene lost 10 bases and the J gene lost 6 bases, with 13 bases spanning the gap. Germline V gene sequence: CDR1 LNHDA, CDR2 SQIVND (reference sequence). CDR3 in amino acids: CATGRGIQPQHF. The CDR3 nucleotides read TGTGCCACCGGAAGGGGTATTCAGCCCCAGCATTTT.

The rearrangement links TRBV2 to TRBJ2-5; D call uncertain. Germline-derived CDR1 and CDR2 are SNHLY and FYNNEI. This CDR3 spans 15 amino acids. V dropped 4 bases and J dropped 5 bases, with 17 bases sitting between them. The CDR3 is CASSGARAFGETQYF. DNA of the CDR3: TGTGCCAGCAGTGGGGCCCGGGCCTTCGGGGAGACCCAGTACTTC.

This clonotype was observed a handful of times. The chain joins TRBV6-2 or TRBV6-3 to TRBJ2-5; D may match TRBD1 or TRBD2 (6 bases each). The germline gives CDR1 MNHEY, CDR2 SVGEGT. V was cut by 3 bases and J by 4 bases, with 18 bases left in between. This CDR3 is built from 16 residues. CDR3 loop: CASSYVGGRTRETQYF. As DNA, the CDR3 is TGTGCCAGCAGTTATGTGGGGGGCAGAACCCGAGAGACCCAGTACTTC.

This clonotype showed up just a few times. The chain joins TRBV4-3 to TRBJ2-1; 9 bases map to TRBD2. From germline, CDR1 is LGHNA and CDR2 YSLEER. The CDR3 length is 14 residues. V lost 4 bases, J lost 6 bases, and 4 bases stayed unmatched. Here the CDR3 reads CASSRLAGLNEQFF. CDR3 DNA: TGCGCCAGCAGCCGGCTAGCGGGACTCAATGAGCAGTTCTTC.